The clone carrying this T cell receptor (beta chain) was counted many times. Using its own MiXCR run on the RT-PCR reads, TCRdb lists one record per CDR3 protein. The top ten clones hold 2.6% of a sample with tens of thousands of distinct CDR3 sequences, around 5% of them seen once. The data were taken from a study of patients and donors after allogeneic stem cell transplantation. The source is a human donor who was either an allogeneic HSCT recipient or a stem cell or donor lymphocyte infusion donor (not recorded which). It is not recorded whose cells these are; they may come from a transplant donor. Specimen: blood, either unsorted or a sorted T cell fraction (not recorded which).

The CDR3 sequence is CASSSGRETYEQYF. The CDR3 DNA reads TGTGCCAGCAGCTCGGGACGGGAAACCTACGAGCAGTACTTC. V and J are TRBV9 and TRBJ2-7, with D perhaps being TRBD1 or TRBD2 (5 bases each). In germline, CDR1 is SGDLS, CDR2 YYNGEE. The CDR3 runs 14 residues. With 4 bases removed from V and 2 bases from J, the gap between germline ends came to 13 bases.